Presented here are 7 T cell receptor beta chains from one specimen sequenced in a study of CD8+ T cells in alopecia areata. As the sequencing template, cDNA was produced by extracting RNA and reverse transcribing it. Measured with immunoSEQ multiplex PCR; TCRdb has only the in-frame clones, and not every one. The sample contains about 140,000 clones, around 83% of which appear only once. Treatment in this sample: oral pan-JAK inhibitor, 5-10 mg twice daily. Sequences were derived from CD8+ T cells sorted from blood, sampled at week 4, from a patient treated with tofacitinib. These receptors were collected from a human donor with alopecia areata.

V and J are TRBV27 and TRBJ2-7; the D is unclear. From germline, CDR1 is MNHEY and CDR2 SMNVEV (reference sequence). This CDR3 is built from 14 residues. Between the trimmed V and J ends, which lost 2 bases and 3 bases, there was a span of 11 bases. The CDR3 reads CASSLTSANYEQYF. DNA for the CDR3: TGTGCCAGCAGTTTAACTTCGGCAAACTACGAGCAGTACTTC.

The V call is TRBV4-1, the J call TRBJ2-2; D gene ambiguous. Germline CDR1 reads MGHRA; CDR2 reads YSYEKL. This CDR3 comprises 12 residues. Trimming shortened V by 4 bases and J by 6 bases, and 6 bases separated the two germline ends. Here the CDR3 reads CASSRPAGELFF. CDR3 DNA sequence: TGCGCCAGCAGCCGGCCTGCCGGGGAGCTGTTTTTT.

The chain combines TRBV5-1 with TRBJ2-7; no firm D call. The CDR3 length is 14 residues. V shed 3 bases and J shed 5 bases, with 15 bases lying between them. In germline, CDR1 is SGHRS, CDR2 YFSETQ. Written as DNA, the CDR3 is TGCGCCAGCAGCTGGTACCAGGATTTGGACGAGCAGTACTTC. It specifies CASSWYQDLDEQYF.

The genes are TRBV29-1 and TRBJ2-7; D unresolved. V lost 4 bases, J lost 10 bases, and 14 bases lay in between. Germline CDR1 reads SQVTM; CDR2 reads ANQGSEA. This CDR3 comprises 11 residues. The CDR3 loop reads CSVGDLGFQYF. CDR3 coding DNA: TGCAGCGTTGGAGACCTCGGGTTCCAGTACTTC.

The count of this clone is one. J is TRBJ2-3 and V is TRBV6-5; a weak D match, TRBD1 (5 bases). V was pared by 8 bases and J by 4 bases, with 13 bases between. This CDR3 has 13 residues. Germline loops: CDR1 MNHEY, CDR2 SVGAGI. CDR3 protein: CASGQFGPDTQYF. The CDR3, as DNA: TGTGCCAGCGGACAATTCGGTCCAGATACGCAGTATTTT.

This clone was counted a few times. V usage is TRBV5-1 and J usage is TRBJ2-1, with D unclear. Germline V CDR1 and CDR2: SGHRS, YFSETQ. CDR3 length: 15 amino acids. Trimming removed 0 bases at V and 5 bases at J, with 12 bases between. CDR3 sequence (DNA): TGCGCCAGCAGCTTGGCGCAGTCTGTACACAATGAGCAGTTCTTC. It translates to CASSLAQSVHNEQFF.

V gene TRBV27 combines with J gene TRBJ2-5; 9 bases are shared with TRBD1. After removal of 4 bases from V and 9 bases from J, the junction contained 9 bases not matched to a gene. This CDR3 comprises 14 residues. Germline CDR1 reads MNHEY; CDR2 reads SMNVEV (reference sequence). For the CDR3, the DNA is TGTGCCAGCAGTTGGTTAGAACAGGGGGCGGCCCAGTACTTC. Translation gives CASSWLEQGAAQYF.